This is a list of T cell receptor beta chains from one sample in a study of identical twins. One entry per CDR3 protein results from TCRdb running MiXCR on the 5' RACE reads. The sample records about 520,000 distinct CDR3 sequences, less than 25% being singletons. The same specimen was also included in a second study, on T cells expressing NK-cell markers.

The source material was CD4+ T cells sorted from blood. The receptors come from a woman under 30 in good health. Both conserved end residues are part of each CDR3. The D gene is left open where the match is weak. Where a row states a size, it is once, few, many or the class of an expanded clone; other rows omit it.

CASSQDPSGGTEAFF TGTGCCAGCAGCCAAGATCCTAGTGGGGGCACTGAAGCTTTCTTT . . TRBJ1-1 TRBV3-1
CAIGPGDNTGELFF TGTGCCATAGGCCCTGGGGACAACACCGGGGAGCTGTTTTTT . . TRBJ2-2 TRBV10-3
CASAEGGNEQYF TGTGCCAGCGCCGAGGGGGGGAACGAGCAGTACTTC . . TRBJ2-7 TRBV6-6
CAWSPSWTGVMQPQHF TGTGCCTGGAGTCCCTCTTGGACAGGGGTTATGCAGCCCCAGCATTTT . TRBD1 TRBJ1-5 TRBV30
CASSQPDRAGGYTF TGTGCCAGCAGCCAACCGGACAGGGCGGGTGGCTACACCTTC . TRBD1 TRBJ1-2 TRBV3-1
CASSFRSLGQPDNEQFF TGTGCCAGCAGTTTCCGTAGTTTGGGACAGCCAGACAATGAGCAGTTCTTC few TRBD1 TRBJ2-1 TRBV6-5
CSAAGTSSSEQYF TGCAGTGCTGCCGGGACTAGCTCGTCTGAGCAGTACTTC . TRBD2 TRBJ2-7 TRBV20-1
CASSKRTGSGSFYGYTF TGTGCCAGTAGTAAGCGGACAGGGAGCGGATCTTTCTATGGCTACACCTTC . TRBD1 TRBJ1-2 TRBV19
CASSYRGGTYNEQFF TGTGCCAGCAGTTACCGGGGCGGGACCTACAATGAGCAGTTCTTC few . TRBJ2-1 TRBV6-5
CASSQGQGFPYEQYF TGTGCCAGCTCACAGGGACAGGGGTTCCCCTACGAGCAGTACTTC few TRBD1 TRBJ2-7 TRBV18
CASSPGPLSGNTIYF TGTGCCAGCAGCCCAGGCCCCCTTTCTGGAAACACCATATATTTT . . TRBJ1-3 TRBV11-2
CASRSLDEQFF TGTGCCAGCAGGTCTCTGGATGAGCAGTTCTTC . . TRBJ2-1 TRBV3-1
CASSLLGGGYTF TGTGCCAGCAGTTTATTAGGGGGGGGCTACACCTTC . . TRBJ1-2 TRBV12-3/TRBV12-4
CASSSNRVGEQFF TGTGCCAGCAGCTCGAACAGGGTGGGGGAGCAGTTCTTC . . TRBJ2-1 TRBV11-3
CASSRSGTRYGYTF TGTGCCAGCAGCCGATCCGGGACAAGATATGGCTACACCTTC . . TRBJ1-2 TRBV7-9
CAITPQGQNTEAFF TGTGCCATCACCCCACAGGGCCAGAACACTGAAGCTTTCTTT . . TRBJ1-1 TRBV10-3
CASSVVASKGDTQYF TGTGCCAGCAGCGTAGTGGCTTCGAAAGGAGATACGCAGTATTTT . . TRBJ2-3 TRBV9
CSARPLGRNTEAFF TGCAGTGCTAGACCCTTGGGGAGGAACACTGAAGCTTTCTTT few . TRBJ1-1 TRBV20-1
CASSPQWSSLAGGEQFF TGCGCCAGCAGCCCCCAATGGTCTTCCCTAGCGGGGGGGGAGCAGTTCTTC . TRBD2 TRBJ2-1 TRBV4-3
CSARGTYRETQYF TGCAGTGCTAGAGGCACGTACAGGGAGACCCAGTACTTC . . TRBJ2-5 TRBV20-1
CSVLGTSGRQYEQYF TGCAGCGTTCTTGGGACTAGCGGCCGTCAATACGAGCAGTACTTC many TRBD2 TRBJ2-7 TRBV29-1
CASSQQGLTSPLHF TGTGCCAGCAGCCAGCAGGGACTAACTTCACCCCTCCACTTT few . TRBJ1-6 TRBV3-1
CASSKPGPIYEQYF TGTGCCAGCAGTAAGCCGGGACCAATCTACGAGCAGTACTTC . . TRBJ2-7 TRBV28
CASSEIIGGRHTDTQYF TGTGCCAGCAGCGAAATTATCGGGGGCCGGCACACAGATACGCAGTATTTT . . TRBJ2-3 TRBV4-2
CASSSQGAGNTIYF TGTGCCAGCAGCTCTCAGGGAGCTGGAAACACCATATATTTT . . TRBJ1-3 TRBV7-3
CASEGSTEAFF TGTGCCAGTGAAGGTAGCACTGAAGCTTTCTTT few . TRBJ1-1 TRBV19
CASSSGQSYEQYF TGTGCCAGCTCATCAGGACAGTCCTACGAGCAGTACTTC . . TRBJ2-7 TRBV18
CSARDRVGGTDTQYF TGCAGTGCTAGAGATCGGGTAGGGGGTACAGATACGCAGTATTTT few . TRBJ2-3 TRBV20-1
CASSSGLAGGRTGELFF TGTGCCAGCAGCTCCGGACTAGCGGGAGGCCGCACCGGGGAGCTGTTTTTT few TRBD2 TRBJ2-2 TRBV7-2
CASSDRGLTYEQYF TGTGCCAGCAGCGACAGGGGACTAACCTACGAGCAGTACTTC . . TRBJ2-7 TRBV7-9
CASTASNTEAFF TGCGCCAGCACAGCCTCTAACACTGAAGCTTTCTTT few . TRBJ1-1 TRBV5-1
CASSRTSLGNSPLHF TGTGCCAGCAGTAGGACATCTTTGGGTAATTCACCCCTCCACTTT . . TRBJ1-6 TRBV6-1
CATSTLRSQKQGASDTQYF TGTGCCACCTCAACCCTTAGAAGCCAGAAACAGGGGGCTTCAGATACGCAGTATTTT few TRBD1 TRBJ2-3 TRBV7-6
CSAFPWGQSTDTQYF TGCAGTGCTTTCCCCTGGGGACAGAGCACAGATACGCAGTATTTT . TRBD1 TRBJ2-3 TRBV20-1
CASSPRGNNEQFF TGTGCCAGCAGCCCCAGAGGGAACAATGAGCAGTTCTTC . . TRBJ2-1 TRBV6-6